The 26 T cell receptor beta chains reported below all come from one sample, sequenced in a study of blood T cell repertoires in COVID-19. Sequenced by immunoSEQ multiplex PCR; TCRdb stores in-frame clones only, minus some. The table lists around 35,000 clones, more than 85% of them singletons. The source material was peripheral blood. The receptors were gathered from a man in his 70s with acute or convalescent COVID-19.

V usage is TRBV6-5 and J usage is TRBJ2-3; D call uncertain. Germline V gene data show CDR1 as MNHEY and CDR2 as SVGAGI. Deletions cut 5 bases from V and 4 bases from J, with 13 bases between. This CDR3 has 14 residues. The CDR3 DNA sequence: TGTGCCAGCAGTAAGAGGAGAGACGCAGATACGCAGTATTTT. This sequence encodes CASSKRRDADTQYF.

This clone was seen more than once but under ten times. The gene calls are TRBV28 and TRBJ1-2; D gene unclear. The CDR3 has 12 amino acids. Germline V gives CDR1 MDHEN, CDR2 SYDVKM. The V end lost 6 bases, the J end lost 1 base, and 6 bases lay between the germline ends. CDR3 residues: CASRILNYGYTF. The DNA for the CDR3 is TGTGCCAGCAGAATCCTTAACTATGGCTACACCTTC.

The chain uses TRBV13 and TRBJ2-1, with D possibly being TRBD1 (5 bases). Germline assignment: CDR1 PRHDT and CDR2 FYEKMQ (reference sequence). The V gene lost 5 bases and the J gene lost 3 bases, with 11 bases spanning the gap. The CDR3 runs 14 residues. CDR3 region: CASSPRTHYNEQFF. The CDR3 DNA reads TGTGCCAGCAGCCCCAGGACACACTACAATGAGCAGTTCTTC.

This rearrangement joins TRBV12-5 to TRBJ1-1, with 7 bases that match TRBD1. CDR3 length: 16 residues. CDR1 is LGHNT, CDR2 FRNRAP, per germline. The ends lost 6 bases at V and 5 bases at J; junction bases unmatched: 15. CDR3 in amino acids: CASGPTGQPRGTEAFF. CDR3 nucleotide sequence: TGTGCTAGTGGCCCGACGGGACAGCCGAGAGGGACTGAAGCTTTCTTT.

V is TRBV11-1 and J is TRBJ1-1; 11 bases agree with TRBD1. With 5 bases clipped from V and 6 bases from J, the junction kept 5 bases outside the gene matches. CDR3 length equals 14 residues. The germline gives CDR1 SGHAT, CDR2 FQDESV (reference sequence). CDR3 bases: TGTGCCAGCAGCCTGGACAGGGGGCTCGCTGAAGCTTTCTTT. It codes for CASSLDRGLAEAFF.

The chain has TRBV27 and TRBJ2-2; 7 bases map to TRBD1. The V gene end was trimmed by 3 bases and the J gene end by 7 bases; junction bases not matched to a gene: 8. The CDR3 totals 15 residues. CDR1 is MNHEY and CDR2 is SMNVEV in the germline V gene (reference sequence). The CDR3 loop is CASSFKGAYGGELFF. In nucleotides, the CDR3 is TGTGCCAGCAGTTTCAAGGGGGCGTATGGCGGGGAGCTGTTTTTT.

CDR3 coding DNA: TGTGCCAGTAGTGGCCGACTAGCGGGAGTGAACAATGAGCAGTTCTTC. Its translation is CASSGRLAGVNNEQFF. This chain connects TRBV19 to TRBJ2-1; the match to TRBD2 covers 12 bases. Germline lookup yields CDR1 LNHDA and CDR2 SQIVND (reference sequence). Losses at the gene ends were 5 bases for V and 5 bases for J; bases not matched to a gene: 7. This CDR3 has 16 residues.

The chain has TRBV3-1 (or the pseudogene TRBV3-2) and TRBJ2-2, with TRBD2 identical over 11 bases. CDR1 is LGHDT and CDR2 is YNNKEL in the germline V gene (reference sequence). The J segment lost 7 bases and the V segment lost 2 bases, leaving 6 bases of the junction unmatched. The length of the CDR3 is 16 residues. For the CDR3, the DNA is TGTGCCAGCAGCCAAAGTCTAGCGGGAGGTGGCGGGGAGCTGTTTTTT. Its translation is CASSQSLAGGGGELFF.

The J gene is TRBJ1-6, the V gene TRBV15; unclear D gene. Trimming took off 0 bases at V and 10 bases at J, with 7 bases between the two ends. Germline CDR1 is LNHNV and CDR2 is YYDKDF (reference sequence). This CDR3 has 13 residues. This chain's CDR3 is CATSRDGLSPLHF. The CDR3 bases are TGTGCCACCAGCAGAGATGGGCTATCACCCCTCCACTTT.

V is TRBV11-2 and J is TRBJ1-4, with 8 bases that match TRBD1. J was trimmed by 4 bases and V by 5 bases; bases with no gene match: 6. Germline V gene data show CDR1 as SGHAT and CDR2 as FQNNGV. The CDR3 runs to 15 residues. CDR3 residues: CASSPGQDLNEKLFF. DNA of the CDR3: TGTGCCAGCAGCCCGGGACAGGACCTTAATGAAAAACTGTTTTTT.

The gene calls are TRBV6-5 and TRBJ1-1; D remains unclear. CDR3 length: 13 amino acids. Looked up from germline, CDR1 is MNHEY and CDR2 is SVGAGI. Trimming left V 0 bases short and J 3 bases short, with 5 bases between. The CDR3 DNA is TGTGCCAGCAGTTACTCGGAGTACACTGAAGCTTTCTTT. Its translation is CASSYSEYTEAFF.

The chain links TRBV18 to TRBJ2-7; tentatively, D is TRBD2 (6 bases). The length of the CDR3 is 14 residues. CDR1 is KGHSH and CDR2 is LQKENI in the germline V gene. Trimming removed 1 base from V and 6 bases from J, with 13 bases in between. The CDR3 spells CASSPLAEALEQYF. The DNA of the CDR3 is TGTGCCAGCTCACCACTAGCGGAAGCCCTCGAGCAGTACTTC.

V gene TRBV13 combines with J gene TRBJ2-2; D remains unclear. Trimming left V 5 bases short and J 4 bases short, with 17 bases between. Germline CDR1 PRHDT, CDR2 FYEKMQ (reference sequence). This CDR3 spans 16 amino acids. The CDR3 region is CASSPPRLTGTGELFF. For the CDR3, the DNA is TGTGCCAGCAGCCCCCCCAGGCTGACCGGCACCGGGGAGCTGTTTTTT.

This clone showed up just once. The chain joins TRBV7-6 to TRBJ1-5; a weak D match, TRBD1 (6 bases). Between the trimmed V and J ends, which lost 5 bases and 4 bases, there was a span of 18 bases. The CDR3 length is 16 residues. Germline CDR1 reads SGHVS; CDR2 reads FNYEAQ. This CDR3 reads CASSPGVKGWNQPQHF. CDR3 coding DNA: TGTGCCAGCAGCCCAGGGGTGAAGGGATGGAATCAGCCCCAGCATTTT.

V usage is TRBV13 and J usage is TRBJ1-6; no definite D call. Germline values: CDR1 PRHDT, CDR2 FYEKMQ (reference sequence). V gave up 5 bases and J gave up 7 bases, with 9 bases separating them. The CDR3 consists of 13 residues. Here the CDR3 DNA reads TGTGCCAGCAGCCTACGCATAAATTCACCCCTCCACTTT. It encodes CASSLRINSPLHF.

This clone appeared a single time. V and J are TRBV10-3 and TRBJ1-4; 9 bases are a match to TRBD1. Germline trimming cut 7 bases from V and 4 bases from J; bases unmatched to any gene: 7. Germline CDR1 ENHRY, CDR2 SYGVKD. This CDR3 has 15 amino acids. As DNA, the CDR3 is TGTGCCATCACCCCGGACAGGGGAGGTAATGAAAAACTGTTTTTT. As protein: CAITPDRGGNEKLFF.

The rearrangement joins TRBV7-3 to TRBJ1-6, with a tentative D call TRBD1 (6 bases). The CDR3 loop spans 15 amino acids. Trimming stripped 1 base from V and 8 bases from J, with 12 bases between. Germline CDR1 and CDR2: SGHTA and FQGTGA. The CDR3 here is CASSLNRGAYSPLHF. CDR3 DNA: TGTGCCAGCAGCTTAAATCGGGGGGCTTATTCACCCCTCCACTTT.

This clone appeared many times. This chain connects TRBV18 to TRBJ2-7; D is uncertain. Trimming stripped 4 bases from V and 5 bases from J, with 9 bases between. Germline V gene sequence: CDR1 KGHSH, CDR2 LQKENI. The CDR3 totals 12 residues. The CDR3 is CASSQGGDEQYF. CDR3 DNA: TGTGCCAGCTCACAAGGCGGAGACGAGCAGTACTTC.

The CDR3 is CASSFGLADFTDTQYF. In DNA form, the CDR3 reads TGTGCCAGCAGTTTCGGACTAGCAGACTTCACAGATACGCAGTATTTT. This rearrangement joins TRBV27 to TRBJ2-3; 8 nucleotides line up with TRBD2. V lost 3 bases to trimming and J lost 2 bases; unmatched junction nucleotides: 7. Germline V gene sequence: CDR1 MNHEY, CDR2 SMNVEV (reference sequence). The CDR3 extends over 16 amino acids.

J is TRBJ2-5 and V is TRBV5-6; weak D call: TRBD2 (6 bases). CDR1 and CDR2 from the germline V gene are SGHDT and YYEEEE. The V gene lost 4 bases and the J gene lost 5 bases, with 21 bases spanning the gap. CDR3 length: 16 amino acids. The CDR3 bases are TGTGCCAGCAGCCCCCGGACTGGGGGGTTCGTGGAGACCCAGTACTTC. It encodes CASSPRTGGFVETQYF.

This sequence joins TRBV7-2 and TRBJ2-6; maybe TRBD1 (6 bases). The V end lost 1 base, the J end lost 1 base, and 11 bases lay between the germline ends. This CDR3 comprises 17 residues. Germline V gene sequence: CDR1 SGHTA, CDR2 FQGNSA. The CDR3 DNA follows: TGTGCCAGCAGCTTAGTATCGCAGGGGTCTGGGGCCAACGTCCTGACTTTC. Translating gives CASSLVSQGSGANVLTF.

The rearrangement uses TRBV5-1 and TRBJ2-6; D not resolved. Germline CDR1 SGHRS, CDR2 YFSETQ. Trimming shortened V by 4 bases and J by 2 bases, and 10 bases separated the two germline ends. There are 15 residues in the CDR3. The CDR3 is CASSPQSPGANVLTF. The CDR3 DNA sequence: TGCGCCAGCAGCCCTCAAAGCCCTGGGGCCAACGTCCTGACTTTC.

The chain joins TRBV12-3 or TRBV12-4 to TRBJ2-1, with a possible D match to TRBD2 (5 bases). CDR3 length: 11 residues. Trimming removed 6 bases at V and 10 bases at J, with 10 bases between. CDR3 DNA: TGTGCCAGCAGCCGGAGGATCGAGCAGTTCTTC. It specifies CASSRRIEQFF.

The chain is built from TRBV14 and TRBJ2-5; 8 bases map to TRBD2. Germline V gives CDR1 SGHDN, CDR2 FVKESK. The CDR3 length is 15 residues. V was pared by 1 base and J by 5 bases, with 6 bases of the junction left unmatched. The CDR3 coding sequence is TGTGCCAGCAGCCAAGGAGGCGGGGGGTATGAGACCCAGTACTTC. This encodes CASSQGGGGYETQYF.

This chain uses TRBV24-1 with TRBJ2-2; 8 bases agree with TRBD1. J was trimmed by 7 bases and V by 6 bases; bases with no gene match: 6. The V gene's germline CDR1 is KGHDR and CDR2 SFDVKD. The CDR3 runs to 14 residues. The CDR3 loop is CATSSDRDVGELFF. The CDR3 DNA sequence: TGTGCCACCAGTTCGGACAGGGACGTCGGGGAGCTGTTTTTT.

This sequence joins TRBV7-8 and TRBJ1-4; the D is unclear. The germline V gene encodes CDR1 SGHVS and CDR2 FQNEAQ. Trimming pared 1 base from V and 5 bases from J, leaving 17 bases between. The CDR3 totals 17 residues. The CDR3 DNA is TGTGCCAGCAGCTTAGGGCGTAACGGCGGCGCCAATGAAAAACTGTTTTTT. It codes for CASSLGRNGGANEKLFF. The full variable domain, completed using reference TRBV7-8 and TRBJ1-4, is GAGVSQSPRYKVAKRGQDVALRCDPISGHVSLFWYQQALGQGPEFLTYFQNEAQLDKSGLPSDRFFAERPEGSVSTLKIQRTQQEDSAVYLCASSLGRNGGANEKLFFGSGTQLSVL.